This T cell receptor beta chain is from a study of Graves' ophthalmopathy and Graves' hyperthyroidism. Per germline, CDR1 DFQATT and CDR2 SNEGSKA (reference sequence). Between the trimmed V and J ends, which lost 3 bases and 0 bases, there was a span of 12 bases. The CDR3 is 14 residues long. Amplification from RNA transcripts yielded the TCR beta CDR3 regions. Amplification began with first-round RT-PCR using HTBI primers, then second-round multiplex PCR was performed. TCRdb processed the multiplex PCR reads anew with MiXCR; each CDR3 protein has one entry. Among hundreds of thousands of distinct CDR3 sequences listed, under 50% were seen once. This clonotype showed up many times. It was on clinical symptoms, serum thyroxine, TRAb, thyroid ultrasound and orbital computed tomography that diagnosis relied. The authors isolated PBMCs from around 9.8 ml of fresh peripheral blood.

This chain uses TRBV20-1 with TRBJ2-7, with D possibly TRBD2 on 6 matching bases. Sample: peripheral blood. This clonotype originated in an adult man with Graves' ophthalmopathy. The CDR3 nucleotides are TGCAGTGCTAGGAGCGCGGGGAACTCCTACGAGCAGTACTTC. Residues: CSARSAGNSYEQYF.